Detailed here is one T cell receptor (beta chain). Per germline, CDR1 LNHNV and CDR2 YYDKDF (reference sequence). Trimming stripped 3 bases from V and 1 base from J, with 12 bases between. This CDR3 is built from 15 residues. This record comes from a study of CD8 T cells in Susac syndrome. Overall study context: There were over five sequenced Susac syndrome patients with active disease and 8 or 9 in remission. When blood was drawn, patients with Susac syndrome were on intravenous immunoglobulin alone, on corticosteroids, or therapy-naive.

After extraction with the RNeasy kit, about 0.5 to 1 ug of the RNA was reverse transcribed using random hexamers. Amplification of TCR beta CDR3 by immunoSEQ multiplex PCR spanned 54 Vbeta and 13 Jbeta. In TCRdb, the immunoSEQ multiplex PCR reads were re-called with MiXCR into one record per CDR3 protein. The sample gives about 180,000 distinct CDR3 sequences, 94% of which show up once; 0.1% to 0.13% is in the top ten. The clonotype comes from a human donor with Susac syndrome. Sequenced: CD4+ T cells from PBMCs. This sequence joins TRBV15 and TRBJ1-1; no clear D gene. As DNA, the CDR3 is TGTGCCACCAGCAGGCCCCAGGCCTCGAACACTGAAGCTTTCTTT. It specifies CATSRPQASNTEAFF.